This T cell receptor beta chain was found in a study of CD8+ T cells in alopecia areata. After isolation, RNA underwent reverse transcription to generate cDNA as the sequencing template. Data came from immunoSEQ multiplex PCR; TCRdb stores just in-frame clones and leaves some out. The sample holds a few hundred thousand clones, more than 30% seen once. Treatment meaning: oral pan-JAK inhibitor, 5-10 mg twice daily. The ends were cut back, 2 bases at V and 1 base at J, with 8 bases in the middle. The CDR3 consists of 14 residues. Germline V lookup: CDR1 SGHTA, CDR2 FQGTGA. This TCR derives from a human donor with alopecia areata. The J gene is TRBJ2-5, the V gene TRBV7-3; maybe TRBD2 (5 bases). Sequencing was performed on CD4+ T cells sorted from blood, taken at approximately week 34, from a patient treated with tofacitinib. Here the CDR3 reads CASSLGGLQETQYF. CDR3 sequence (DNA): TGTGCCAGCAGCTTAGGCGGGCTCCAAGAGACCCAGTACTTC.